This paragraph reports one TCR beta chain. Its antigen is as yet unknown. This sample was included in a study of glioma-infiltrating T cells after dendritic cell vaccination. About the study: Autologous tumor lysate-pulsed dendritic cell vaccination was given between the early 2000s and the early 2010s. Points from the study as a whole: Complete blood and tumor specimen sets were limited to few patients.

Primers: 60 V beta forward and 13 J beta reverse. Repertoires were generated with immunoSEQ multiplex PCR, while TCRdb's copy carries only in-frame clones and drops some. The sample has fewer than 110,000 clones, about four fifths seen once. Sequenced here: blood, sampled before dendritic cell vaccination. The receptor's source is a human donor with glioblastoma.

This chain's CDR3 is CASIGTGDEEKLFF. CDR3 bases: TGTGCCAGTATCGGGACAGGGGATGAGGAAAAACTGTTTTTT. The chain is built from TRBV6-1 and TRBJ1-4, with 10 bases matching TRBD1. The CDR3 runs 14 residues. The J segment lost 8 bases and the V segment lost 9 bases, leaving 9 bases of the junction unmatched. Looked up from germline, CDR1 is MNHNS and CDR2 is SASEGT.